This T cell receptor beta chain was observed in a study of post-analysis software for immune sequencing data. General study points: Normalized Chao1 diversity was significantly lower in multiple sclerosis patients than in controls. Five TRBV segments, TRBV5-6, TRBV5-1 and TRBV20-1 among them, were found more frequent in patients than controls.

Unique molecular identifiers featured in each of the TCR beta cDNA libraries. Once 1 to 10 million T cells were used, roughly 0.5 million cDNA molecules resulted. TCRdb re-derived calls from the PCR reads in MiXCR, one entry per CDR3 protein. The sample gives about half a million distinct CDR3 sequences, approximately 34% of which show up once; 6% is in the top ten. Germline-derived CDR1 and CDR2 are MNHEY and SVGEGT. V gave up 5 bases and J gave up 6 bases, with 7 bases separating them. The CDR3 runs 11 residues. This clonotype appeared a few times. Its antigen remains unidentified. The sequencing sample was made of blood. The chain combines TRBV6-2 or TRBV6-3 with TRBJ1-2; tentative D call: TRBD1 (6 bases). The sequence derives from a girl under 18 with multiple sclerosis. In DNA form, the CDR3 reads TGTGCCAGCAGTAGACAGGATGGCTACACCTTC. It translates to CASSRQDGYTF.